The 5 T cell receptor beta chains in this list originate from one sample, sequenced in a study of T cell repertoires in cytomegalovirus infection. TCRdb recomputed calls from the reads with MiXCR, one row per CDR3 protein. The sample contains approximately 270,000 distinct CDR3 sequences, 20% to 25% of which appear only once. These receptors' targets are unknown. The input for sequencing was cultured PBMCs, taken from culture after CMV antigen stimulation. These receptor sequences come from a human donor in good health (CMV status not recorded). Some clones in this sample may be carry-over from other donors' samples.

In this sample, this clonotype turned up once. The CDR3 protein is CSARDQGRGAEAFF. The CDR3 coding sequence is TGCAGTGCTAGAGATCAAGGGAGAGGGGCTGAAGCTTTCTTT. J is TRBJ1-1 and V is TRBV20-1; D is possibly TRBD1 (5 bases). Germline-derived CDR1 and CDR2 are DFQATT and SNEGSKA (reference sequence). This CDR3 spans 14 amino acids. V was clipped by 0 bases and J by 6 bases, with 14 bases between them.

At least ten counts were recorded for this clonotype. CDR3 region: CASSLISSGTNEQFF. Written as DNA, the CDR3 is TGTGCCAGCAGCTTGATATCTAGCGGGACCAATGAGCAGTTCTTC. This rearrangement joins TRBV5-5 to TRBJ2-1, with 9 bases that match TRBD2. The germline gives CDR1 SGHKS, CDR2 YYEKEE (reference sequence). The junction had 5 bases not matched to a gene; V was cut back by 1 base and J by 6 bases. The CDR3 has 15 residues.

In this sample, this clonotype turned up a few times. V is TRBV5-4 and J is TRBJ2-7; tentative D call: TRBD2 (6 bases). There are 15 residues in the CDR3. V gave up 1 base and J gave up 3 bases, with 14 bases separating them. The germline V gene has CDR1 SGHNT and CDR2 YYREEE (reference sequence). CDR3 loop: CASSLPGRQFYEQYV. In DNA, the CDR3 is TGTGCCAGCAGCTTGCCAGGGAGGCAGTTCTACGAGCAGTACGTC.

The chain combines TRBV6-1 with TRBJ1-2; 8 bases agree with TRBD1. Germline lookup yields CDR1 MNHNS and CDR2 SASEGT. The CDR3 is made up of 15 amino acids. V shed 4 bases, J shed 2 bases, and the junction held 6 bases outside the gene matches. CDR3 amino acids: CASSVETGVNYGYTF. The CDR3 DNA sequence: TGTGCCAGCAGTGTAGAGACAGGGGTAAACTATGGCTACACCTTC.

This clonotype was counted between two and nine times. J is TRBJ2-3 and V is TRBV12-3 or TRBV12-4; D is ambiguous. CDR3 length: 14 residues. Trimming removed 7 bases from V and 3 bases from J, with 14 bases in between. CDR3 in amino acids: CASTLGRTTDTQYF. The CDR3 DNA reads as TGTGCCAGCACCCTCGGACGAACAACAGATACGCAGTATTTT.